A selection of T cell receptor beta chains follows, all from one sample in a study of somatic reversion in DOCK8 deficiency. TCRdb reprocessed the multiplex PCR reads with MiXCR, giving one entry per CDR3 protein. Here the sample spans 2,700 or so distinct CDR3 sequences, approximately 24% being singletons. Sequencing used peripheral blood. The receptors originated from a human donor in good health. Both conserved end residues are part of each CDR3. D genes are given only for firm matches. Only part of the rows carry a size: once, few, many, or a class if the clone is expanded.

D: .; V: TRBV7-9; length: 12; J: TRBJ2-7; size: medium-sized; DNA: TGTGCCAGCAGCTTTTGGGAGTCGGAGCAGTACTTC; CDR3: CASSFWESEQYF
D: .; V: TRBV20-1; length: 12; J: TRBJ2-7; size: .; DNA: TGCAGTGCTACAGGGAAATACTACGAGCAGTGCTTC; CDR3: CSATGKYYEQCF
D: .; V: TRBV7-9; length: 12; J: TRBJ1-1; size: few; DNA: TGTGCCAGCAGCCTATATGGGTTAGAAGCTTTCTTT; CDR3: CASSLYGLEAFF
D: TRBD1; V: TRBV6-6; length: 14; J: TRBJ1-1; size: medium-sized; DNA: TGTGCCAGCAGTTCCAGTGGGACAGGGGTTGAAGCTTTCTTT; CDR3: CASSSSGTGVEAFF
D: .; V: TRBV2; length: 15; J: TRBJ1-5; size: .; DNA: TGTGCCAGCATACAGGACCGCTATAGCAATCAGCCCCAGCATTTT; CDR3: CASIQDRYSNQPQHF
D: .; V: TRBV20-1; length: 15; J: TRBJ1-4; size: .; DNA: TGCGGTGCTAGAGATCTCGGGGTGGGTAACGAAAAACTGTTTTTT; CDR3: CGARDLGVGNEKLFF
D: TRBD1; V: TRBV10-3; length: 15; J: TRBJ1-1; size: large; DNA: TGTGCCATCGGGGGGACAGGGGGCGAGGTTTCTGAAGCTTTCTTT; CDR3: CAIGGTGGEVSEAFF
D: .; V: TRBV5-4; length: 12; J: TRBJ2-7; size: medium-sized; DNA: TGTGCCAGCAGCTTGGGAGCCTACGAGCAGTACTTC; CDR3: CASSLGAYEQYF
D: TRBD1; V: TRBV7-9; length: 14; J: TRBJ2-7; size: .; DNA: TGTGCCAGCAGACCGGGACAGGGAACCTACGAGCAGTACTTC; CDR3: CASRPGQGTYEQYF
D: TRBD1; V: TRBV29-1; length: 16; J: TRBJ1-2; size: few; DNA: TGCAGCGTTGAAACTCCCCGGGACAGGGCTCCCTATGGCTACACCTTC; CDR3: CSVETPRDRAPYGYTF
D: .; V: TRBV5-6; length: 15; J: TRBJ1-5; size: few; DNA: TGTGCCAGCAGCCCGGACAGTGGATCGGTTCAGCCCCAGCATTTT; CDR3: CASSPDSGSVQPQHF
D: .; V: TRBV2; length: 11; J: TRBJ1-1; size: .; DNA: TGTGCCAGCAGTGAAATGCCTGAAGCTTTCTTT; CDR3: CASSEMPEAFF
D: .; V: TRBV5-6; length: 13; J: TRBJ1-1; size: large; DNA: TGTGCCAGCAGCTACCCCGGGGGCACTGAAGCTTTCTTT; CDR3: CASSYPGGTEAFF
D: TRBD1; V: TRBV10-3; length: 13; J: TRBJ1-2; size: large; DNA: TGTGCCATCAGGGGGACAGGGATCGATGGCTACACCTTC; CDR3: CAIRGTGIDGYTF
D: .; V: TRBV6-2/TRBV6-3; length: 14; J: TRBJ1-5; size: few; DNA: TGTGCCAGCAGTTACTCGGAGGGGAATCAGCCCCAGCATTTT; CDR3: CASSYSEGNQPQHF
D: .; V: TRBV20-1; length: 11; J: TRBJ2-7; size: .; DNA: TGCAGTGCTGGCACGGTCTACGAGCAGTACTTC; CDR3: CSAGTVYEQYF
D: .; V: TRBV3-1; length: 15; J: TRBJ2-7; size: .; DNA: TGTGCCAGCAGCCAAGATCTAGGATTCCCCTACGAGCAGTACTTC; CDR3: CASSQDLGFPYEQYF
D: .; V: TRBV19; length: 13; J: TRBJ1-2; size: medium-sized; DNA: TGTGCCAGTAGTACGCAGGCGGACTATGGCTACACCTTC; CDR3: CASSTQADYGYTF
D: TRBD1; V: TRBV5-1; length: 15; J: TRBJ1-1; size: medium-sized; DNA: TGCGCCAGCAGCTTGGGCAGGGGGCGAGGAACTGAAGCTTTCTTT; CDR3: CASSLGRGRGTEAFF
D: .; V: TRBV19; length: 13; J: TRBJ2-2; size: large; DNA: TGTGCCAGTACTACTAGAATCACCGGGGAGCTGTTTTTT; CDR3: CASTTRITGELFF
D: .; V: TRBV5-1; length: 14; J: TRBJ1-3; size: few; DNA: TGCGCCAGTTCCGGGACGGACTCTGGAAACACCATATATTTT; CDR3: CASSGTDSGNTIYF
D: .; V: TRBV2; length: 12; J: TRBJ1-4; size: .; DNA: TGTGCCAGCAGGGGACAAGCAGAAAAACTGTTTTTT; CDR3: CASRGQAEKLFF